What follows is one TCR beta chain and its context. This entry belongs to a study of blood T cell repertoires in COVID-19. Study as a whole: The United States, Italy and Spain supplied acute and convalescent COVID-19 samples. T cells, B-cell-depleted T cells, or PBMCs provided the cDNA or gDNA that served as material.

TCRdb's table, derived via immunoSEQ multiplex PCR, lists solely in-frame clones and lacks some. The sample records under 300,000 clones, roughly nine tenths being singletons. This CDR3 spans 16 amino acids. Germline CDR1 and CDR2: LNHDA and SQIVND (reference sequence). Trimming took 4 bases from V and 5 from J; bases not matched to a gene: 7. This clonotype was sampled from a woman aged 25 to 39 with COVID-19, enrolled during active disease. The V gene is TRBV19, the J gene TRBJ2-1; 11 nucleotides agree with TRBD2. Input material: peripheral blood. The CDR3 sequence: CASSTQLAGANNEQFF. The CDR3 DNA follows: TGTGCCAGTAGTACCCAACTAGCGGGGGCCAACAATGAGCAGTTCTTC.